This T cell receptor (beta chain) was obtained from a study of blood T cell repertoires in COVID-19 (dated by TCRdb to about 2020). As for the study more broadly: Samples from collaborators originated in the United States, Italy and Spain and spanned both the acute and convalescent phases of COVID-19. The material from the prospective study consisted of cDNA or gDNA derived from T cells, B-cell-depleted T cells, or PBMCs. Subjects who had been exposed to COVID-19, were actively infected with it, or had recovered from it provided the deeply sampled blood TCRbeta repertoires that made up the dataset. The repertoires were made available in a free public database intended to serve as a resource for research on the immune response to SARS-CoV-2. The samples were drawn from the first 160 participants of the ongoing ImmuneRACE study and from 950 to 1,500 subjects provided by 6 global collaborators. Sample metadata almost always included a de-identified subject ID, COVID-19 status, age in years and sex. Where available, HLA class I and class II types were obtained from metadata supplied by the sample provider rather than from assay-based typing.

The collaborating institutions used their own protocols to collect whole blood in K2EDTA tubes. For TCRbeta analysis, collaborators shipped samples in one of three forms: frozen whole blood, isolated PBMCs, or DNA extracted from either of those sample types. General findings and caveats noted by the study authors: The amount of clinical and demographic metadata varied by source and participant and was provided uncurated.

Remarks on this clone: The antigen it recognizes is unknown. Per-base qualities were not stored, and no clone one base away is much larger.

TCRbeta CDR3 regions were amplified from genomic DNA by means of the immunoSEQ Assay, a bias-controlled multiplex PCR. For the original study's pipeline: Within the assay, amplification of reference gene primers was used to estimate how many nucleated cells each sample contained. To quantify the absolute abundance of each unique TCRbeta CDR3 rearrangement, sequence reads were collapsed and filtered. For each sample, productive Simpson clonality was calculated by taking the square root of Simpson's diversity index across productive rearrangements. Held by TCRdb, this immuneACCESS table contains in-frame sequences only and omits some clones. Under half of the omission traces to an unresolved V gene where checked; the cause of the rest is unknown. V and J calls plus clone size are reproduced from that table; the DNA served to infer D and trimming. The sample table lists around 130,000 clones, roughly 79% of them with a count of one. The ten top clones hold about 18% of the sample.

What was sequenced was peripheral blood. The TCR sequence derives from a man older than 75 with acute or convalescent COVID-19.

The sequenced DNA is TGTGCCTGGACCCGCGACGGGACAGGGAACACTGAAGCTTTCTTT. The translation is CAWTRDGTGNTEAFF. The receptor chain draws on TRBV30 and TRBJ1-1, with TRBD1 identical over 8 junction bases. Trimming removed 4 bases from V and 1 base from J; the gene matches leave 8 bases unexplained. The germline V gene (reference sequence) yields GTSNPN for CDR1 and SVGIG for CDR2. Including the terminal cysteine and phenylalanine, the CDR3 comprises 15 residues. Of all the DNA, just the CDR3 is kept, 45 bases in frame from base 1.